What follows are 24 T cell receptor beta chains derived from one specimen sequenced in a study of vaccination effects on CD4 cells after COVID-19. Which antigens these TCRs recognize remains unknown. TCRdb keeps only in-frame clones here, not all; method: immunoSEQ multiplex PCR. This table has tens of thousands of clones, 76% appearing once. Antigen-specific CD4+ T cells were first expanded with viral peptide pools by the ViraFEST assay and only then sequenced. When less than 13 days of culture had elapsed, CD4+ T cells were isolated. According to PCR results, the person was infected with SARS-CoV-2 between March and December 2020. The input for sequencing was CD4+ T cells from PBMCs cultured with HIV peptides, taken before COVID-19 vaccination. The subset here: HIV-1 Nef peptide pool negative control/reference culture. These receptors all stem from a human donor who had a prior SARS-CoV-2 infection.

V usage is TRBV27 and J usage is TRBJ1-6, with D tentatively TRBD1 (5 bases). Trimming removed 6 bases at V and 7 bases at J, with 16 bases between. In germline, CDR1 is MNHEY, CDR2 SMNVEV (reference sequence). The CDR3 extends over 15 amino acids. The CDR3: CASRIGGAFNSPLHF. The CDR3, as DNA: TGTGCCAGCAGGATTGGAGGGGCGTTCAATTCACCCCTCCACTTT.

The genes are TRBV11-2 and TRBJ2-3; 8 bases fit TRBD2. The junction had 10 bases not matched to a gene; V was cut back by 8 bases and J by 6 bases. CDR1 and CDR2 (germline): SGHAT, FQNNGV. The CDR3 totals 14 residues. CDR3 amino acids: CASFLRGARDTQYF. CDR3 DNA: TGTGCCAGCTTCCTGCGGGGGGCTCGGGATACGCAGTATTTT.

The chain combines TRBV13 with TRBJ1-6, with 8 bases that match TRBD1. This CDR3 contains 15 residues. Germline V gene data show CDR1 as PRHDT and CDR2 as FYEKMQ (reference sequence). Unmatched junction bases numbered 9, after V lost 7 bases and J lost 7 bases. The CDR3 here is CASTRAGGWNSPLHF. CDR3 nucleotide sequence: TGTGCCAGCACCCGAGCAGGGGGCTGGAATTCACCCCTCCACTTT.

The genes are TRBV12-3 or TRBV12-4 and TRBJ2-7, with D possibly being TRBD1 or TRBD2 (5 bases each). Trimming stripped 3 bases from V and 6 bases from J, with 12 bases between. This CDR3 region has 13 residues. CDR3 nucleotides: TGTGCCAGCAGTTTGACCGGGGCTTTCGAGCAGTACTTC. Its translation: CASSLTGAFEQYF.

The chain uses TRBV3-1 (or the pseudogene TRBV3-2) and TRBJ2-7; 12 bases match TRBD1. This CDR3 spans 18 amino acids. With 0 bases clipped from V and 2 bases from J, the junction kept 8 bases outside the gene matches. Germline loops: CDR1 LGHDT, CDR2 YNNKEL (reference sequence). CDR3 nucleotides: TGTGCCAGCAGCCAAGATCTGAGGGACAGGGGGCAGACCTACGAGCAGTACTTC. This translates into CASSQDLRDRGQTYEQYF.

J is TRBJ2-7 and V is TRBV9; the D gene is possibly TRBD2 (7 bases). The CDR3 spans 16 residues. Germline CDR1 SGDLS, CDR2 YYNGEE. The germline V and J ends were trimmed by 4 bases and 2 bases, with 19 bases remaining between them. The CDR3 loop reads CASSPRGAASTYEQYF. CDR3 nucleotides: TGTGCCAGCAGCCCCCGGGGGGCGGCCTCCACCTACGAGCAGTACTTC.

The chain employs TRBV7-2 and TRBJ1-5; D remains ambiguous. The CDR3 is 15 residues long. Germline CDR1 and CDR2: SGHTA and FQGNSA. Trimming took 2 bases from V and 0 from J, leaving 8 bases between them. CDR3 sequence (DNA): TGTGCCAGCAGCTTATTTCGTGATAGCAATCAGCCCCAGCATTTT. Its protein is CASSLFRDSNQPQHF. Based on the CDR3 plus reference TRBV7-2 and TRBJ1-5, the full variable domain is GAGVSQSPSNKVTEKGKDVELRCDPISGHTALYWYRQSLGQGLEFLIYFQGNSAPDKSGLPSDRFSAERTGGSVSTLTIQRTQQEDSAVYLCASSLFRDSNQPQHFGDGTRLSIL.

This clone was found a few times. The V call is TRBV2, the J call TRBJ2-7; unclear D gene. V shed 5 bases and J shed 2 bases, with 4 bases lying between them. Germline-derived CDR1 and CDR2 are SNHLY and FYNNEI. This CDR3 has 11 amino acids. This chain's CDR3 is CASSRTYEQYF. The DNA of the CDR3 is TGTGCCAGCAGTAGAACCTACGAGCAGTACTTC. The variable domain in full, with the rest retrieved from reference TRBV2 and TRBJ2-7, is EPEVTQTPSHQVTQMGQEVILRCVPISNHLYFYWYRQILGQKVEFLVSFYNNEISEKSEIFDDQFSVERPDGSNFTLKIRSTKLEDSAMYFCASSRTYEQYFGPGTRLTVT.

CDR3 in DNA: TGTGCCACCAGTGAGCCAGGGGCTGGAACAGATACGCAGTATTTT. Amino acids: CATSEPGAGTDTQYF. The chain carries TRBV24-1 and TRBJ2-3; tentatively, D is TRBD1 (6 bases). Germline V gives CDR1 KGHDR, CDR2 SFDVKD. V was cut by 4 bases and J by 3 bases, with 13 bases left in between. The CDR3 totals 15 residues.

This sequence joins TRBV5-1 and TRBJ1-2; D not resolved. The CDR3 length is 12 residues. V was clipped by 0 bases and J by 4 bases, with 4 bases between them. CDR1 is SGHRS and CDR2 is YFSETQ in the germline V gene. CDR3: CASSLDAYGYTF. The CDR3 DNA is TGCGCCAGCAGCTTGGACGCCTATGGCTACACCTTC.

A few counts support this clone. The V and J genes are TRBV5-5 and TRBJ1-1; maybe TRBD1 (6 bases). Looked up from germline, CDR1 is SGHKS and CDR2 is YYEKEE (reference sequence). With 6 bases removed from V and 3 bases from J, the gap between germline ends came to 21 bases. There are 16 residues in the CDR3. Here the CDR3 reads CASNHREGARDTEAFF. The CDR3 DNA sequence: TGTGCCAGCAACCACAGGGAAGGGGCTAGGGACACTGAAGCTTTCTTT.

A remark on this clone: Other DNA sequences within the sample encode an identical CDR3. The rearrangement links TRBV7-3 to TRBJ2-3; no reliable D call. Germline CDR1 is SGHTA and CDR2 is FQGTGA. This CDR3 has 13 residues. V was pared by 2 bases and J by 4 bases, with 7 bases between. CDR3 sequence: CASSLSPADTQYF. The CDR3 coding sequence is TGTGCCAGCAGCTTATCTCCAGCAGATACGCAGTATTTT.

The CDR3 DNA reads as TGTGCCAGCAGCTCGGTTGGCGGGACCTCAGATACGCAGTATTTT. Amino acids: CASSSVGGTSDTQYF. V and J are TRBV7-6 and TRBJ2-3, with a tentative D call TRBD2 (6 bases). The germline gives CDR1 SGHVS, CDR2 FNYEAQ. This CDR3 has 15 residues. The V end was cut by 4 bases, the J end by 4 bases, with 15 bases between.

This clone was observed a single time. The V gene is TRBV15, the J gene TRBJ1-4, with D tentatively TRBD1 (6 bases). From germline, CDR1 is LNHNV and CDR2 YYDKDF (reference sequence). The CDR3 has 16 residues. Trimming stripped 0 bases from V and 8 bases from J, with 16 bases between. As DNA, the CDR3 is TGTGCCACCAGCAGAGATCCCCCAGGGGTCACGGAAAAACTGTTTTTT. Its translation: CATSRDPPGVTEKLFF.

This clone has a single count. The V call is TRBV3-1 (or the pseudogene TRBV3-2), the J call TRBJ2-5; 15 bases are shared with TRBD2. The germline V gene has CDR1 LGHDT and CDR2 YNNKEL (reference sequence). V was clipped by 4 bases and J by 5 bases; unmatched bases: 11. The CDR3 covers 18 residues. CDR3 sequence: CASSLGTSGGSPGETQYF. In DNA form, the CDR3 reads TGTGCCAGCAGCCTCGGGACTAGCGGGGGGTCCCCTGGGGAGACCCAGTACTTC.

The genes are TRBV14 and TRBJ2-5; D tentatively fits TRBD1 or TRBD2 (5 bases each). The CDR3 has 15 amino acids. V lost 4 bases and J lost 2, with 14 bases in between. Germline-derived CDR1 and CDR2 are SGHDN and FVKESK. CDR3 DNA: TGTGCCAGCAGCCGAATAGGGACGGTACAAGAGACCCAGTACTTC. This encodes CASSRIGTVQETQYF. The full variable domain, in which reference TRBV14 and TRBJ2-5 provide the parts outside the CDR3, is EAGVTQFPSHSVIEKGQTVTLRCDPISGHDNLYWYRRVMGKEIKFLLHFVKESKQDESGMPNNRFLAERTGGTYSTLKVQPAELEDSGVYFCASSRIGTVQETQYFGPGTRLLVL.

In nucleotides, the CDR3 is TGTGCCAGCAGCCAGATTGAGCGGGATGAGCAGTTCTTC. Translated, it gives CASSQIERDEQFF. The chain uses TRBV3-1 (or the pseudogene TRBV3-2) and TRBJ2-1, with D perhaps matching TRBD2 (6 bases). V dropped 3 bases and J dropped 8 bases, with 11 bases sitting between them. This CDR3 contains 13 residues. Germline lookup yields CDR1 LGHDT and CDR2 YNNKEL (reference sequence).

The chain recombines TRBV19 with TRBJ1-2, with 10 bases fitting TRBD1. From germline, CDR1 is LNHDA and CDR2 SQIVND (reference sequence). V lost 5 bases and J lost 4; bases outside the gene matches: 7. This CDR3 is 15 amino acids long. The CDR3 coding sequence is TGTGCCAGTAGTTCCAGGGACAGGGGAGGCTATGGCTACACCTTC. Translating it yields CASSSRDRGGYGYTF.

As DNA, the CDR3 is TGTGCCAGCAGTTTAACTGTAGGCGGCCCCTCGATAACCTACGAGCAGTACTTC. Its translation: CASSLTVGGPSITYEQYF. The chain links TRBV7-9 to TRBJ2-7, with no clear D. This CDR3 has 18 residues. V gave up 6 bases and J gave up 2 bases, with 26 bases separating them. The germline CDR1 and CDR2 sequences are SEHNR and FQNEAQ (reference sequence).

This chain joins TRBV10-3 and TRBJ1-1; D is perhaps TRBD1 (6 bases). Between the trimmed V and J ends, which lost 4 bases and 3 bases, there was a span of 15 bases. Per the germline V gene, CDR1 is ENHRY and CDR2 is SYGVKD. CDR3 length: 15 amino acids. The CDR3 spells CAISGGTMRDTEAFF. CDR3 DNA sequence: TGTGCCATCAGTGGGGGGACAATGAGGGACACTGAAGCTTTCTTT.

The rearrangement links TRBV6-5 to TRBJ2-2; 9 bases fit TRBD2. Germline loops: CDR1 MNHEY, CDR2 SVGAGI. CDR3 length: 14 amino acids. V shed 10 bases and J 2 bases; nucleotides not matched to a gene: 5. The CDR3 is CATLAGKNTGELFF. Written as DNA, the CDR3 is TGTGCCACTCTAGCGGGGAAAAACACCGGGGAGCTGTTTTTT.

The chain has TRBV5-4 and TRBJ2-2; D is unresolved. Germline V gives CDR1 SGHNT, CDR2 YYREEE (reference sequence). The germline V and J ends were trimmed by 6 bases and 7 bases, with 16 bases remaining between them. The CDR3 has 14 amino acids. This CDR3 reads CASTGDTFLGELFF. The CDR3 nucleotides read TGTGCCAGCACCGGCGATACCTTCCTCGGGGAGCTGTTTTTT.

This sequence joins TRBV5-1 and TRBJ2-1; TRBD1 matches 8 bases. Trimming at V came to 4 bases and at J to 4 bases, leaving 7 bases not matched to a gene. Germline values: CDR1 SGHRS, CDR2 YFSETQ. CDR3 size: 15 residues. For the CDR3, the DNA is TGCGCCAGCAGCAAACGACAGGGGATGTACAATGAGCAGTTCTTC. It yields the protein CASSKRQGMYNEQFF.

This chain links TRBV5-5 with TRBJ1-3; D perhaps matches TRBD1 (5 bases). The CDR3 runs to 15 residues. Trimming took 4 bases from V and 4 from J, leaving 15 bases between them. Germline-derived CDR1 and CDR2 are SGHKS and YYEKEE (reference sequence). This CDR3 is CASSLGHGGGNTIYF. CDR3 DNA sequence: TGTGCCAGCAGCCTAGGACACGGCGGAGGAAACACCATATATTTT.